These T cell receptor beta chains were read from a single sample in a study of T cells after yellow fever vaccination. TCRdb re-analysed the 5' RACE reads in MiXCR, keeping a single row per CDR3 protein. The data contain some 550,000 distinct CDR3 sequences, less than 20% of them singletons. Material: PBMCs, obtained 15 days after the yellow fever booster vaccination. The receptors stem from a man aged 25-45 years who received the YFV17D yellow fever vaccine. CDR3s include the opening cysteine and the closing phenylalanine or tryptophan. The D gene is left open where the match is weak. Expanded clones get a size class; other rows say once, few or many, or leave the size out.

d_gene	v_gene	abundance	j_gene	CDR3nt	CDR3aa
TRBD2	TRBV27	few	TRBJ2-1	TGTGCCAGCTGGGCTAGCGGGAGCGATGAGCAGTTCTTC	CASWASGSDEQFF
NA	TRBV5-1	NA	TRBJ2-7	TGCGCCAGCAGCCCGGACGGTGGGGGTCTCTACGAGCAGTACTTC	CASSPDGGGLYEQYF
NA	TRBV24-1	few	TRBJ2-5	TGTGCCACCAGTGATTTGAAGTTTGCTGGGCAAGAGACCCAGTACTTC	CATSDLKFAGQETQYF
NA	TRBV9	few	TRBJ2-7	TGTGCCAGCAGCGTAAATGACTACGAGCAGTACTTC	CASSVNDYEQYF
NA	TRBV10-3	NA	TRBJ2-2	TGTGCCATCAGTGGCATCACCGGGGAGCTGTTTTTT	CAISGITGELFF
NA	TRBV20-1	NA	TRBJ2-7	TGCAGTGCTAGTCCGCGGACCGGGGACTACGAGCAGTACTTC	CSASPRTGDYEQYF
TRBD1	TRBV10-3	few	TRBJ2-7	TGTGCCATCAGGGGACAGGGCGGGGACGAGCAGTACTTC	CAIRGQGGDEQYF
NA	TRBV3-1	few	TRBJ2-1	TGTGCCAGCAGCCAAGAGGGTGGGACCTATTACAATGAGCAGTTCTTC	CASSQEGGTYYNEQFF
NA	TRBV29-1	NA	TRBJ2-1	TGCAGCGTAAGTCTTTCTTACAATGAGCAGTTCTTC	CSVSLSYNEQFF
NA	TRBV19	NA	TRBJ2-7	TGTGCCAGTAGTGTGCCGGGAGCCTACGAGCAGTACTTC	CASSVPGAYEQYF
NA	TRBV6-5	NA	TRBJ1-1	TGTGCCAGCAGTTACTCGGGAGGACTGGGACTTATCACTGAAGCTTTCTTT	CASSYSGGLGLITEAFF
TRBD1	TRBV5-1	NA	TRBJ2-1	TGCGCCAGCAGTCCCACCGGGACAGAGGTCGATGAGCAGTTCTTC	CASSPTGTEVDEQFF
TRBD2	TRBV16	NA	TRBJ2-1	TGTGCCAGCAGCCAGCAGACTAGCAGCTACAATGAGCAGTTCTTC	CASSQQTSSYNEQFF
NA	TRBV5-1	few	TRBJ2-7	TGCGCCAGCAGGGAGATCCGATCCTACGAGCAGTACTTC	CASREIRSYEQYF
NA	TRBV12-3/TRBV12-4	few	TRBJ1-4	TGTGCCAGCAGTTTCAGACAGTCCAATGAAAAACTGTTTTTT	CASSFRQSNEKLFF
NA	TRBV12-5	NA	TRBJ2-3	TGTGCTAGTGCGGACCGACACGGTACAGATACGCAGTATTTT	CASADRHGTDTQYF
TRBD1	TRBV7-3	few	TRBJ1-1	TGTGCCAGCAGCTTAACAGGGGGACAGGCTGAAGCTTTCTTT	CASSLTGGQAEAFF